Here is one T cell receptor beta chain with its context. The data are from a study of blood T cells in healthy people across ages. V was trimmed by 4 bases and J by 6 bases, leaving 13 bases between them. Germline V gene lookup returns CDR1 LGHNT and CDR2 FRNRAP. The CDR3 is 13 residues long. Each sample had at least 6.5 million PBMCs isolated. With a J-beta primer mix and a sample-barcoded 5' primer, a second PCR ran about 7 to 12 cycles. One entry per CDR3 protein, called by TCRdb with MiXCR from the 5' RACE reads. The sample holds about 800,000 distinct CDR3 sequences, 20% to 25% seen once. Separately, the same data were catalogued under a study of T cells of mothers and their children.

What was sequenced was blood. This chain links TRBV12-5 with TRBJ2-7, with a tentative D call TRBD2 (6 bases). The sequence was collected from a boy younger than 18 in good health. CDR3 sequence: CASGSPGRSEQYF. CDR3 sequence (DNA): TGTGCTAGTGGTTCCCCCGGGAGATCCGAGCAGTACTTC.